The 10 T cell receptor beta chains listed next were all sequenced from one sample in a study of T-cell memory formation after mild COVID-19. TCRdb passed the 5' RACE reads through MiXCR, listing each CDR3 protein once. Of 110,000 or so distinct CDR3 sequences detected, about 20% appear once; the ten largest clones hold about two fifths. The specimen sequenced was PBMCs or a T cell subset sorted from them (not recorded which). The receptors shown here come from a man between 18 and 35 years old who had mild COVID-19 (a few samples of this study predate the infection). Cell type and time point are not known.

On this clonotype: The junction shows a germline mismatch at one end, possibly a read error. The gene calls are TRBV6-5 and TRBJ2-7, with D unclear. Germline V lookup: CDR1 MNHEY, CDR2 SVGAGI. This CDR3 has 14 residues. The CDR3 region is CSSSYAFPSYEQYF. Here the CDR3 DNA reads TGTTCCAGCAGTTACGCCTTTCCCTCCTACGAGCAGTACTTC.

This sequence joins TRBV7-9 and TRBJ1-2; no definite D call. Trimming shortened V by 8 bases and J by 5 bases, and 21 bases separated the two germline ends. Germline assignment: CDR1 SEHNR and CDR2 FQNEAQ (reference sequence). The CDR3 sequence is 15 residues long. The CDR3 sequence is CASRKGSGMGYGYTF. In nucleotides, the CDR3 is TGTGCCAGCCGCAAAGGGTCGGGAATGGGGTATGGCTACACCTTC.

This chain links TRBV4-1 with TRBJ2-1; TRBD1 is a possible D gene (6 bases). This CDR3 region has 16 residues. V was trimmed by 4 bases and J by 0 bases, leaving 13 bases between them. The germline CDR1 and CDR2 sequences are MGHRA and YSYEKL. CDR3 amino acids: CASSLRQVSSYNEQFF. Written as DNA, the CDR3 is TGCGCCAGCAGCCTTCGACAGGTGAGCTCCTACAATGAGCAGTTCTTC.

This chain's CDR3 is CASSLVGETTGELFF. CDR3 DNA sequence: TGTGCCAGCAGCTTAGTTGGGGAAACCACCGGGGAGCTGTTTTTT. The chain carries TRBV7-6 and TRBJ2-2; no clear D gene. Per germline, CDR1 SGHVS and CDR2 FNYEAQ. CDR3 length: 15 residues. Deletions cut 1 base from V and 4 bases from J, with 10 bases between.

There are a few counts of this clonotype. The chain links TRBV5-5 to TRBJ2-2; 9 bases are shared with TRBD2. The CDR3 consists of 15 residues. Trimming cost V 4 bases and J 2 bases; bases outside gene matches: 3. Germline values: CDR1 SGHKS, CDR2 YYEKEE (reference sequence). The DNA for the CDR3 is TGTGCCAGCAGCCTCGGGACTAGCAACACCGGGGAGCTGTTTTTT. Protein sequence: CASSLGTSNTGELFF.

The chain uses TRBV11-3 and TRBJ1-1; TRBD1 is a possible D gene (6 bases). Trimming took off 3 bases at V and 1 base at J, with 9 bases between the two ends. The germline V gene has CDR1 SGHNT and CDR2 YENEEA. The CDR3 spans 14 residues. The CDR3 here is CASSFRGSNTEAFF. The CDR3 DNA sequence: TGTGCCAGCAGCTTCAGGGGCTCGAACACTGAAGCTTTCTTT.

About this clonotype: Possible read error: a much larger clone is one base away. The CDR3 DNA reads TGTGCCAGCAGCTTAGCGGCTTACAATGAGCAGTTCTTC. It encodes CASSLAAYNEQFF. The genes are TRBV7-6 and TRBJ2-1; D remains ambiguous. This CDR3 spans 13 amino acids. CDR1 and CDR2 (germline): SGHVS, FNYEAQ. Trimming left V 0 bases short and J 4 bases short, with 4 bases between.

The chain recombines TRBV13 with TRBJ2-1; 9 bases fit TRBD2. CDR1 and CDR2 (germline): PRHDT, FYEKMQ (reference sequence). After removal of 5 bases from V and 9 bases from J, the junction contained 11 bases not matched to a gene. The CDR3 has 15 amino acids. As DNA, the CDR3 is TGTGCCAGCAGCCTTTCAGCGGGGGGTTTCGGTGAGCAGTTCTTC. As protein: CASSLSAGGFGEQFF.

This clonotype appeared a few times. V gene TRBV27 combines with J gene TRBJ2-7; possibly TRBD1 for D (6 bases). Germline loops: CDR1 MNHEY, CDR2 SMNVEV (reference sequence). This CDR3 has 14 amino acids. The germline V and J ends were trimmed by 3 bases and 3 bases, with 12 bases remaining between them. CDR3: CASSFSGHSYEQYF. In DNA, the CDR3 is TGTGCCAGCAGTTTCTCGGGACACAGCTACGAGCAGTACTTC.

CDR3 sequence: CASSPFGETQYF. As DNA, the CDR3 is TGTGCCAGCAGTCCATTCGGGGAGACCCAGTACTTC. J is TRBJ2-5 and V is TRBV12-3 or TRBV12-4, with unresolved D. Trimming removed 5 bases at V and 5 bases at J, with 9 bases between. There are 12 residues in the CDR3.